Below, 11 T cell receptor beta chains from the same sample are listed, as sequenced in a study of human T cells and chemical hapten exposure. Time point reported: pre-sensitization, week 0. Noted treatment: therapeutic diphenylcyclopropenone sensitization with weekly scalp DPC. MiXCR was run by TCRdb on the RACE reads, yielding one entry per CDR3 protein. The sample contains 100,000 to 150,000 distinct CDR3 sequences, about 14% of which appear only once. The sequencing here drew on whole blood, taken in connection with sensitization to the hapten diphenylcyclopropenone (DPC). These receptors were obtained from a woman between 18 and 29 years old with alopecia areata. Some clones in this sample may be carry-over from other donors' samples.

The chain recombines TRBV19 with TRBJ1-5; 7 bases are a match to TRBD1. The length of the CDR3 is 16 residues. CDR1 and CDR2 from the germline V gene are LNHDA and SQIVND (reference sequence). V lost 6 bases and J lost 2; bases outside the gene matches: 10. The CDR3 loop reads CASRLTGARGNQPQHF. DNA for the CDR3: TGTGCCAGTAGACTAACAGGGGCCAGAGGCAATCAGCCCCAGCATTTT.

The chain has TRBV7-2 and TRBJ1-5; D is unclear. Trimming shortened V by 3 bases and J by 6 bases, and 9 bases separated the two germline ends. Germline CDR1 is SGHTA and CDR2 is FQGNSA. The CDR3 runs 13 residues. DNA for the CDR3: TGTGCCAGCAGCTTGAGGCAGGCTCAGCCCCAGCATTTT. This gives the protein CASSLRQAQPQHF.

The rearrangement links TRBV6-2 or TRBV6-3 to TRBJ2-4, with 8 bases identical to TRBD2. This CDR3 is 14 amino acids long. J gave up 7 bases and V 7 bases, and 9 bases lay outside the gene matches. The germline V gene encodes CDR1 MNHEY and CDR2 SVGEGT. The CDR3 reads CASTPAGTSNIQYF. The CDR3, as DNA: TGTGCCAGCACCCCCGCCGGGACTAGTAACATTCAGTACTTC.

This clonotype was counted only a few times. V gene TRBV11-2 combines with J gene TRBJ1-2, with 11 bases that match TRBD1. The J segment lost 3 bases and the V segment lost 5 bases, leaving 8 bases of the junction unmatched. The CDR3 covers 16 residues. Germline values: CDR1 SGHAT, CDR2 FQNNGV. CDR3 coding DNA: TGTGCCAGCAGCCCTCCCGGACAGGGGGCCGACTATGGCTACACCTTC. Protein product: CASSPPGQGADYGYTF.

This clonotype was counted ten times or more. The chain combines TRBV7-6 with TRBJ2-5, with D possibly TRBD2 on 6 matching bases. V lost 2 bases, J lost 1 base, and 11 bases lay in between. This CDR3 spans 15 amino acids. Germline V lookup: CDR1 SGHVS, CDR2 FNYEAQ. The DNA of the CDR3 is TGTGCCAGCAGCTTACAGCCCGGGGGCCAAGAGACCCAGTACTTC. This gives the protein CASSLQPGGQETQYF.

This clonotype was picked up a small number of times. The rearrangement joins TRBV12-2 to TRBJ1-2; the tabulated D call, TRBD1, remains unverified against the DNA. TRBV12-2 is noted as a pseudogene. This CDR3 is 14 amino acids long. CDR3 sequence reads: CASRLAGTGCGYTF. DNA for the CDR3: TGTGCAAGTCGCTTAGCGGGGACGGGCTGTGGCTACACCTTC.

This rearrangement joins TRBV14 to TRBJ2-1; 10 positions agree with TRBD2. There are 21 residues in the CDR3. V lost 3 bases and J lost 0; bases outside the gene matches: 17. Germline V gene data show CDR1 as SGHDN and CDR2 as FVKESK. The CDR3 region is CASSHPTRASGGFSSYNEQFF. CDR3 DNA sequence: TGTGCCAGCAGCCACCCCACTCGGGCTAGCGGGGGATTCAGCTCCTACAATGAGCAGTTCTTC.

The CDR3 reads CASSLLGGRSYGYTF. DNA of the CDR3: TGTGCCAGCAGTTTACTGGGGGGCCGATCCTATGGCTACACCTTC. The chain employs TRBV12-3 or TRBV12-4 and TRBJ1-2; D possibly corresponds to TRBD1 (6 bases). This CDR3 contains 15 residues. The V end lost 2 bases, the J end lost 4 bases, and 14 bases lay between the germline ends.

There are a few counts of this clonotype. The chain uses TRBV27 and TRBJ2-7; D is possibly TRBD2 (6 bases). V was trimmed by 2 bases and J by 3 bases, leaving 8 bases between them. This CDR3 region has 13 residues. Germline V gives CDR1 MNHEY, CDR2 SMNVEV (reference sequence). The chain's CDR3 is CASSLGGGYEQYF. In DNA, the CDR3 is TGTGCCAGCAGTTTAGGGGGAGGCTACGAGCAGTACTTC.

The table lists this clonotype with many counts. This chain joins TRBV25-1 and TRBJ1-6; TRBD1 matches 7 bases. Germline CDR1 and CDR2: MGHDK and SYGVNS. V shed 5 bases and J 7 bases; nucleotides not matched to a gene: 5. This CDR3 is 14 amino acids long. CDR3 protein: CASSNRGRNSPLHF. In nucleotides, the CDR3 is TGTGCCAGCAGTAACAGGGGAAGAAATTCACCCCTCCACTTT.

This clonotype was seen many times. This rearrangement joins TRBV2 to TRBJ1-2; 9 nucleotides match TRBD1. The CDR3 is 13 amino acids. V dropped 8 bases and J dropped 11; count of bases not matched to a gene: 12. Per germline, CDR1 SNHLY and CDR2 FYNNEI. CDR3 DNA: TGTGCCAGCCTAATACCGGGACAGGGTAGTTACACCTTC. It yields the protein CASLIPGQGSYTF.